This T cell receptor beta chain is drawn from a study of T cells in narcolepsy. This table comes from immunoSEQ multiplex PCR, and its TCRdb copy is limited to in-frame clones, with some not included. The table includes 27,000 or so clones, around 87% detected once. CDR1 LNHDA and CDR2 SQIVND come from the germline V gene (reference sequence). J was trimmed by 5 bases and V by 5 bases; bases with no gene match: 4. The CDR3 is 15 residues long. The specimen was memory (CD45RA-) CD4+ T cells from blood. This receptor was taken from a human donor in good health. The chain combines TRBV19 with TRBJ1-5, with 12 bases identical to TRBD1. In nucleotides, the CDR3 is TGTGCCAGTAGTGCCGGGACAGGGGGCTATCAGCCCCAGCATTTT. Protein product: CASSAGTGGYQPQHF.